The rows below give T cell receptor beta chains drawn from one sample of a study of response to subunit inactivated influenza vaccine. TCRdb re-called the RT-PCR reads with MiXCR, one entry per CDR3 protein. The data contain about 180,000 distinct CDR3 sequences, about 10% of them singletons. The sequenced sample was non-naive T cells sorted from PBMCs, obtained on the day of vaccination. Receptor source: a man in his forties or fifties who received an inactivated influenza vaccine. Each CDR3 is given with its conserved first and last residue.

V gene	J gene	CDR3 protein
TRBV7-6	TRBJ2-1	CASSSRGGLLSYNEQFF
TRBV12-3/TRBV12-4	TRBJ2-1	CASSFGNEQFF
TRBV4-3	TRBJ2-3	CTSSQESGADTQYF
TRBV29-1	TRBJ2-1	CSMRLRLAGVGDEQFF
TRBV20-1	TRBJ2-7	CSASVRECPVQYF
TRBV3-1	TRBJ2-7	CASNRAPSYEQYF
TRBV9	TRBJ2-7	CASSPRMDEQYF
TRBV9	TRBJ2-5	CASSARHGRETQYF
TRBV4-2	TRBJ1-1	CASSQGRGRERRTEAFF
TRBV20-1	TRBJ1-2	CSASDVGGNYGYTF
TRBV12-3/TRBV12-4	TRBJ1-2	CASSLRTGGYGYTF
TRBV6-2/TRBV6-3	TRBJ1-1	CASSYSPGQGNTEAFF
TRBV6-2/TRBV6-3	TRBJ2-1	CASTQRLAGNEQFF
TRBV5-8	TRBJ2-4	CASSPGRGAKNIQYF
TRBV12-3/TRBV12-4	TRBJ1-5	CASSFTGLGQPQHF
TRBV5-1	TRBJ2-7	CASSLTDSIFYEQYF
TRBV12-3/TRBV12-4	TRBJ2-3	CASSSSGGRGHTQYF
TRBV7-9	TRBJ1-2	CASSLRAGGFGYTF
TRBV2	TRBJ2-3	CASSDPFSTDTQYF
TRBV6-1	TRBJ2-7	CASSTSTGTVLYEQYF
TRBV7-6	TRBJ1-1	CASSLANENTEAFF
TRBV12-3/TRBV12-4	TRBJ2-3	CASSVLLGAHTDTQYF
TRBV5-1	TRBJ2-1	CASSLGGATYNEQFF
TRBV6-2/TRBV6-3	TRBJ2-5	CASSSYGLPQETQYF
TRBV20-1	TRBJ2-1	CSADGGGDLGNEQFF
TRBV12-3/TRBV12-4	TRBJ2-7	CASSFRRRVGEQYF
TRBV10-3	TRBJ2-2	CAIRPGQVSTGELFF
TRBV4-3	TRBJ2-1	CASSLELADEQFF
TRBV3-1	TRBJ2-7	CASSPRGSGPSYEQYF
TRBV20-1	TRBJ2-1	CSAGIPGLLQAEQFF